The entry below gives a single T cell receptor beta chain sequence along with its context. What it binds is unknown. This entry belongs to a study of cytomegalovirus exposure and HLA in healthy donors. Whole-study findings and limits: A few chains linked to CMV were shown in vitro to be specific for CMV antigens. Among TCR beta chains, those listed as cytomegalovirus-associated numbered approximately 150. Cytomegalovirus status was reportedly diagnosed by the classifier with high sensitivity and specificity.

Trimming removed 2 bases from V and 6 bases from J; junction bases left unmatched: 4. The germline V gene encodes CDR1 MNHNS and CDR2 SASEGT. There are 16 residues in the CDR3. Donors were drawn from the approximately 130-subject validation cohort, separate from the approximately 700-subject first cohort. Libraries were prepared by immunoSEQ multiplex PCR; TCRdb keeps only in-frame clonotypes and omits some of them. In the table there are about 79,000 clones, over 85% of which are singletons. This TCR derives from a woman younger than 45 in good health and CMV-seronegative. Sample: PBMCs. The V gene is TRBV6-1, the J gene TRBJ2-1, with 13 positions matching TRBD2. The CDR3 coding sequence is TGTGCCAGCAGTGAACTGTGGACTAGCGGGAGCAATGAGCAGTTCTTC. Translating it yields CASSELWTSGSNEQFF.